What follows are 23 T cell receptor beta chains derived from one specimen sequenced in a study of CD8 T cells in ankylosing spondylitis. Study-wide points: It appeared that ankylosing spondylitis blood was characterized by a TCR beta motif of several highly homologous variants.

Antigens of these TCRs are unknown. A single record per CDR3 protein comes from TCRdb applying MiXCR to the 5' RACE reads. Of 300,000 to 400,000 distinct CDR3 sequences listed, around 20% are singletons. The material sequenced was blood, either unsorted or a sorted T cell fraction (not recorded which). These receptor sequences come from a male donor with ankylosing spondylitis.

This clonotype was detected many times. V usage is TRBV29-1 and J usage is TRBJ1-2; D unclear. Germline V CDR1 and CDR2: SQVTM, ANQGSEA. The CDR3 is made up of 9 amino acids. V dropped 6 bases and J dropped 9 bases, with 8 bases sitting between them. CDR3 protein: CSVGDSYTF. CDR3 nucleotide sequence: TGCAGCGTGGGTGATAGCTACACCTTC.

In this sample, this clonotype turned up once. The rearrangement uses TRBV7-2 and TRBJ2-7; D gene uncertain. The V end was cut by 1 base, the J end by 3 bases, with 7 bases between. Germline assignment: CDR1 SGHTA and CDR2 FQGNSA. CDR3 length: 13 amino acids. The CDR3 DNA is TGTGCCAGCAGCTTAGTTCTGGACTACGAGCAGTACTTC. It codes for CASSLVLDYEQYF.

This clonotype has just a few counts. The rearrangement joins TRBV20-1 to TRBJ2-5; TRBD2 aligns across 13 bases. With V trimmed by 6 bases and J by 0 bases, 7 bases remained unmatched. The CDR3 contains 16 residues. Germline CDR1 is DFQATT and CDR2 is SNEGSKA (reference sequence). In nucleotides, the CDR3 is TGCAGTGCCACGCCGGGACTAGCGGGAAACCAAGAGACCCAGTACTTC. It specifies CSATPGLAGNQETQYF.

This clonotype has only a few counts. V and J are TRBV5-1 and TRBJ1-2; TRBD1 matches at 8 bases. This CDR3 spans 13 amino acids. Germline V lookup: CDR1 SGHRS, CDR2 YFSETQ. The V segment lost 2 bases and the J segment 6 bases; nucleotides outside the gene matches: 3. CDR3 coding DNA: TGCGCCAGCAGCTTCGCGACAGGGGATGGCTACACCTTC. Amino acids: CASSFATGDGYTF.

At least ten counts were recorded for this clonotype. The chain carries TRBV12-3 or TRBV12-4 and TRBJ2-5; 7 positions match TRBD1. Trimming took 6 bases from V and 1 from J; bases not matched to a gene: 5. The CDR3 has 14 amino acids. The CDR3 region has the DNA TGTGCCAGCAGCTCCGGGGACAGCCAAGAGACCCAGTACTTC. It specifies CASSSGDSQETQYF.

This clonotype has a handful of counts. This chain's CDR3 is CAIKETSGRGTDTQYF. As DNA, the CDR3 is TGTGCCATCAAGGAGACTAGCGGGAGGGGAACAGATACGCAGTATTTT. The chain joins TRBV10-3 to TRBJ2-3, with 14 bases fitting TRBD2. Germline trimming cut 7 bases from V and 3 bases from J; bases unmatched to any gene: 6. The CDR3 sequence is 16 residues long. Germline loops: CDR1 ENHRY, CDR2 SYGVKD.

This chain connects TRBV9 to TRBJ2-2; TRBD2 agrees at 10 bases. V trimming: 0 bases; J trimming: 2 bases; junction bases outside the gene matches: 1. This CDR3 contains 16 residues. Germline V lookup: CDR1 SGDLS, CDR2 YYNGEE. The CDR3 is CASSVASGRNTGELFF. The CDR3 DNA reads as TGTGCCAGCAGCGTAGCTAGCGGGAGAAACACCGGGGAGCTGTTTTTT.

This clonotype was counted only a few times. CDR3 in amino acids: CATASQVLYEQYF. CDR3 nucleotides: TGTGCCACCGCCTCGCAGGTTTTATACGAGCAGTACTTC. The gene calls are TRBV10-3 and TRBJ2-7, with D uncertain. Trimming cost V 10 bases and J 4 bases, with 17 bases left between them. Germline-derived CDR1 and CDR2 are ENHRY and SYGVKD. This CDR3 has 13 amino acids.

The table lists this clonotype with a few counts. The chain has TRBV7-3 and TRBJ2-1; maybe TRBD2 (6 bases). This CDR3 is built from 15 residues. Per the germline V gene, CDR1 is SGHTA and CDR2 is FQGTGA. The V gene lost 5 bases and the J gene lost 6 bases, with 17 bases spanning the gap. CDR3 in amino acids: CASSHRWGRINEQFF. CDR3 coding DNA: TGTGCCAGCAGCCACCGCTGGGGGAGGATCAATGAGCAGTTCTTC.

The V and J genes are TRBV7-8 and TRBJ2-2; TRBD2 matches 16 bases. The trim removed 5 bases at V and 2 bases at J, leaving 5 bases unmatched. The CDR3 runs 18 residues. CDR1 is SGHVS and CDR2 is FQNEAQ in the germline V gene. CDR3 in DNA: TGTGCCAGCAGCCCGGGACTAGCGGGAGGGCCTAACACCGGGGAGCTGTTTTTT. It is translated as CASSPGLAGGPNTGELFF.

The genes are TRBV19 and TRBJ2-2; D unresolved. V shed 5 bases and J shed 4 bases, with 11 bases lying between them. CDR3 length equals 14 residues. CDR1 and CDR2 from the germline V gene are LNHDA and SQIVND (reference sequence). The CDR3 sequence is CASSGQVSTGELFF. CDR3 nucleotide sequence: TGTGCCAGTAGTGGGCAGGTCAGCACCGGGGAGCTGTTTTTT. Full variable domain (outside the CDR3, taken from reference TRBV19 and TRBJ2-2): DGGITQSPKYLFRKEGQNVTLSCEQNLNHDAMYWYRQDPGQGLRLIYYSQIVNDFQKGDIAEGYSVSREKKESFPLTVTSAQKNPTAFYLCASSGQVSTGELFFGEGSRLTVL.

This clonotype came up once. CDR3 coding DNA: TGTGCCAGCAGCTTAATTAGGTTAGATGAGCAGTTCTTC. It is translated as CASSLIRLDEQFF. The chain is built from TRBV7-9 and TRBJ2-1; D call uncertain. CDR3 length equals 13 residues. V lost 2 bases and J 8 bases, leaving 10 bases between the germline ends. Per germline, CDR1 SEHNR and CDR2 FQNEAQ (reference sequence).

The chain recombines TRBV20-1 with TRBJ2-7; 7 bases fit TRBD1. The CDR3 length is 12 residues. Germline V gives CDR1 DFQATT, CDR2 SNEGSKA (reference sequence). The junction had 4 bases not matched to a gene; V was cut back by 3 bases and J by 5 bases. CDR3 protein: CSASRTGDEQYF. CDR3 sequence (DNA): TGCAGTGCTAGTCGCACAGGGGACGAGCAGTACTTC.

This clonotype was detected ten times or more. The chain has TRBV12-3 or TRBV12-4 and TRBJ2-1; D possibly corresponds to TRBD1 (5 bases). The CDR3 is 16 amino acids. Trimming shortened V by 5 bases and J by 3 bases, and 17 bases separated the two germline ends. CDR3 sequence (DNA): TGTGCCAGCAGTACCTCAGGGTCCATACTCTACAATGAGCAGTTCTTC. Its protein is CASSTSGSILYNEQFF.

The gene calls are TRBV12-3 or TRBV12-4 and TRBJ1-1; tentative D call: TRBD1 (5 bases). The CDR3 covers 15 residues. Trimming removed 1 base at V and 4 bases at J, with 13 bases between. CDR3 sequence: CASSLGGSLPTEAFF. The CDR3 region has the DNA TGTGCCAGCAGTTTAGGGGGCAGTTTACCCACTGAAGCTTTCTTT.

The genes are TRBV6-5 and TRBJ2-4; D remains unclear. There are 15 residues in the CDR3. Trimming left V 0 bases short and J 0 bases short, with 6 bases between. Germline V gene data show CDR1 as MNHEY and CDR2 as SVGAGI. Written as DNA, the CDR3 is TGTGCCAGCAGTTACTCGATCGGAGCCAAAAACATTCAGTACTTC. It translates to CASSYSIGAKNIQYF.

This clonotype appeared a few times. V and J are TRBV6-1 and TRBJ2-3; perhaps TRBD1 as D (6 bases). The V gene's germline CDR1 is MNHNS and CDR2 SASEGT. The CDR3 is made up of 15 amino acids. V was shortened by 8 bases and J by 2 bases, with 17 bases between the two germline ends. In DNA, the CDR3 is TGTGCCAGCGCTAAGAACAGGGAACCCACAGATACGCAGTATTTT. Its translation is CASAKNREPTDTQYF.

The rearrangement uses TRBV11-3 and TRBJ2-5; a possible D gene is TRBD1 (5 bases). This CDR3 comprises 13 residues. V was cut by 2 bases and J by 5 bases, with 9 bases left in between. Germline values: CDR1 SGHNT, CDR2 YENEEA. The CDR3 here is CASSLSGHETQYF. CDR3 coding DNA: TGTGCCAGCAGCTTATCAGGGCACGAGACCCAGTACTTC.

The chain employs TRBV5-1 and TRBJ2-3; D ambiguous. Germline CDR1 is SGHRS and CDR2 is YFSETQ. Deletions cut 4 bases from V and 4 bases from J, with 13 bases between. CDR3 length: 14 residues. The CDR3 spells CASSQVDPSDTQYF. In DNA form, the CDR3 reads TGCGCCAGCAGCCAAGTAGACCCTTCAGATACGCAGTATTTT.

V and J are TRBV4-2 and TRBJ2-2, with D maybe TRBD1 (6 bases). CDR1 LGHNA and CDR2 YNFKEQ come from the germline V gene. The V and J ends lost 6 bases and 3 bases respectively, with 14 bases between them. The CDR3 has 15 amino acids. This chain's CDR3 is CASSLQGRDTGELFF. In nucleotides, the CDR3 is TGTGCCAGCAGTCTACAGGGTCGCGACACCGGGGAGCTGTTTTTT.

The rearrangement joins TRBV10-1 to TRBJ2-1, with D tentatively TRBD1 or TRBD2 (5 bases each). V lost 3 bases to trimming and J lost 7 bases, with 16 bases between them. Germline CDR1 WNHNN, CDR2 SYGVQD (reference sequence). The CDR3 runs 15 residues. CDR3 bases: TGCGCCAGCAGTGACAGAGCACAGTGGGGGAATGAGCAGTTCTTC. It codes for CASSDRAQWGNEQFF.

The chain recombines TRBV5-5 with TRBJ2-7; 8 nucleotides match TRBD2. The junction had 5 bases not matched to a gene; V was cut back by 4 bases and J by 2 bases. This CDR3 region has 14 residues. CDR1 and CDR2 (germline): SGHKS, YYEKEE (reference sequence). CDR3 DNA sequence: TGTGCCAGCAGCACTCAGCGGGGGCCCTACGAGCAGTACTTC. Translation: CASSTQRGPYEQYF.

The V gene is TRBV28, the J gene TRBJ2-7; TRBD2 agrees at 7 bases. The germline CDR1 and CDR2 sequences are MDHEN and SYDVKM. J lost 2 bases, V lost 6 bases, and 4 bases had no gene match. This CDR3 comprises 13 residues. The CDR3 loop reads CASRLARAYEQYF. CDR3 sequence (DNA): TGTGCCAGCAGACTAGCGAGAGCCTACGAGCAGTACTTC.